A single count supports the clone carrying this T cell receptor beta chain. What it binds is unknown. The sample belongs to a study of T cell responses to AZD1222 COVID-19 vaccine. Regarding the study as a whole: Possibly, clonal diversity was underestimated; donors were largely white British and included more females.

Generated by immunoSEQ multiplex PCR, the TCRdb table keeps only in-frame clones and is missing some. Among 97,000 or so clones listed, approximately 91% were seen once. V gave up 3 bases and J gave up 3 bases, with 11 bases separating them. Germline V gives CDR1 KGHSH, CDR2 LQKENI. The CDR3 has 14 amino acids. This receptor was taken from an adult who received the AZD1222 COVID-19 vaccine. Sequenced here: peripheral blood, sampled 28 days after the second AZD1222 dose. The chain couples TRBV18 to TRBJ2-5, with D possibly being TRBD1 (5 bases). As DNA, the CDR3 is TGTGCCAGCTCACCTCAGGGTTTAGAAGAGACCCAGTACTTC. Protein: CASSPQGLEETQYF.